The clone carrying this TCR beta chain was recorded many times. What it binds is not known. Fresh peripheral blood, about 9.6 ml, yielded the PBMCs. This entry comes from a study of T cells in Graves' hyperthyroidism and ophthalmopathy. For the study at large: The initial diagnosis was the point when peripheral blood was collected, ahead of any treatment.

Study-wide results and limits: Model output signaled ophthalmopathy a median roughly 6.5 months ahead of onset.

Germline CDR1 reads SQVTM; CDR2 reads ANQGSEA. This CDR3 comprises 15 residues. Trimming cost V 6 bases and J 0 bases; bases outside gene matches: 6. The source material, RNA transcripts, was used to amplify TCR beta CDR3 regions. Carried out on the TCR CDR3, a first-round RT-PCR used the HTBI primer set. TCRdb passed the multiplex PCR reads through MiXCR, listing each CDR3 protein once. The sample records about 350,000 distinct CDR3 sequences, about a sixth being singletons. The clonotype comes from a woman aged 40 to 50 with Graves' ophthalmopathy. V usage is TRBV29-1 and J usage is TRBJ2-2; 8 bases are a match to TRBD1. The sequenced sample consisted of blood. CDR3 loop: CSVDPGGANTGELFF. CDR3 in DNA: TGCAGCGTAGACCCAGGGGGCGCGAACACCGGGGAGCTGTTTTTT.